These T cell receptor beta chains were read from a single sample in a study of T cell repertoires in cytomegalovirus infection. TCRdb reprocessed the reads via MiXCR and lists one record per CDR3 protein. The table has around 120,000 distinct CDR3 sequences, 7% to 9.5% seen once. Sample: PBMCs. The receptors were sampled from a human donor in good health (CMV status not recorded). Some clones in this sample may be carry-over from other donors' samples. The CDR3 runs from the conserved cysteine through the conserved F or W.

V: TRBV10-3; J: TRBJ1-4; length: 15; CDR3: CAISESTATNEKLFF
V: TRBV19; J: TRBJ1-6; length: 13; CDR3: CASSIGGMAPLHF
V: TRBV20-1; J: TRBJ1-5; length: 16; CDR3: CSALPPQGTDNQPQHF
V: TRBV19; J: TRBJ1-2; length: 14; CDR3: CASSFRGANYGYTF
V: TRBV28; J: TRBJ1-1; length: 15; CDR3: CASSFIQGPSAEAFF
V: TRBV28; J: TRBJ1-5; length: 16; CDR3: CASSFASYQFNQPQHF
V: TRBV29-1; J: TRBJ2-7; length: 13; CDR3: CSVEDLTGIEQYF
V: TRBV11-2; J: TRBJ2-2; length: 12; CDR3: CASRGLAGELFF
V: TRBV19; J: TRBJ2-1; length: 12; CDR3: CASMRVPNEQFF
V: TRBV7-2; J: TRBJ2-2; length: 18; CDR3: CASSLTPRRSRDTGELFF
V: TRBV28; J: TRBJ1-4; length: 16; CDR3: CASSFRPDAANEKLFF
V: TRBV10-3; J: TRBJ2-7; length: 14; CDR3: CAIRTSGGSYEQYF
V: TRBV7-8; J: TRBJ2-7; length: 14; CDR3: CASSSYRGQDEQYF
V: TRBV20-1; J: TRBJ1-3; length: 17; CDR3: CGASAIWGDNSGNTIYF
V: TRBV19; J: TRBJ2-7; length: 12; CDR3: CASSGGIYEQYF
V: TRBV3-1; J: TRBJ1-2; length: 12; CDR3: CASSQGDGGYTF
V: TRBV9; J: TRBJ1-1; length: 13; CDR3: CASSGPWDTEAFF